These 14 T cell receptor beta chains came from one sample sequenced in a study of T-cell memory formation after mild COVID-19. TCRdb independently ran MiXCR on the 5' RACE reads; one entry per CDR3 protein. The sample carries about 320,000 distinct CDR3 sequences, 14% recorded once. The specimen was PBMCs or a T cell subset sorted from them (not recorded which). These receptors were taken from a young man who had mild COVID-19 (a few samples of this study predate the infection). Cell type and time point are not known.

Comments on this clonotype: The conserved phenylalanine or tryptophan normally closing the CDR3 is absent here, so this likely arose from a read error. The rearrangement joins TRBV5-1 to TRBJ2-6; D gene ambiguous. The CDR3 has 17 amino acids. Germline lookup yields CDR1 SGHRS and CDR2 YFSETQ. CDR3 sequence (DNA): TGCGCCAGCAGCCCCACACAGAGGCTCTCTGTGGCCAACGTCCTGACTTCC. Translating gives CASSPTQRLSVANVLTS.

This clonotype has more than one count but fewer than ten. The chain is built from TRBV24-1 and TRBJ2-3; either TRBD1 or TRBD2 may fit D (5 bases each). From germline, CDR1 is KGHDR and CDR2 SFDVKD. With 4 bases removed from V and 9 bases from J, the gap between germline ends came to 13 bases. The CDR3 totals 13 residues. CDR3 in amino acids: CATSELGRDTQYF. CDR3 nucleotide sequence: TGTGCCACCAGTGAGCTGGGACGGGACACGCAGTATTTT.

The V call is TRBV20-1, the J call TRBJ2-3; 7 bases fit TRBD2. V lost 3 bases to trimming and J lost 3 bases; unmatched junction nucleotides: 6. Germline lookup yields CDR1 DFQATT and CDR2 SNEGSKA (reference sequence). This CDR3 is built from 14 residues. The chain's CDR3 is CSARSGGITDTQYF. The CDR3 DNA is TGCAGTGCTAGGTCCGGGGGGATAACAGATACGCAGTATTTT.

In this sample, this clonotype turned up a few times. The V gene is TRBV5-5, the J gene TRBJ2-2, with a possible D match to TRBD2 (5 bases). The CDR3 extends over 14 amino acids. The germline V gene encodes CDR1 SGHKS and CDR2 YYEKEE (reference sequence). The V gene lost 4 bases and the J gene lost 7 bases, with 14 bases spanning the gap. The CDR3 reads CASSRLGVHGELFF. CDR3 in DNA: TGTGCCAGCAGCCGGCTCGGGGTTCACGGGGAGCTGTTTTTT.

V and J are TRBV20-1 and TRBJ1-5; D perhaps matches TRBD1 (5 bases). The CDR3 is 17 residues long. Germline-derived CDR1 and CDR2 are DFQATT and SNEGSKA (reference sequence). The germline V and J ends were trimmed by 0 bases and 3 bases, with 18 bases remaining between them. CDR3 sequence: CSARDQRGIPSNQPQHF. In DNA, the CDR3 is TGCAGTGCTAGAGATCAACGGGGGATCCCCTCCAATCAGCCCCAGCATTTT.

The chain uses TRBV12-3 or TRBV12-4 and TRBJ1-6; D is undetermined. The CDR3 consists of 18 residues. Trimming stripped 3 bases from V and 1 base from J, with 16 bases between. The CDR3 sequence: CASSFRPWGESYNSPLHF. CDR3 in DNA: TGTGCCAGCAGTTTTCGGCCCTGGGGAGAATCCTATAATTCACCCCTCCACTTT.

This clonotype has only a few counts. The chain links TRBV5-1 to TRBJ2-2, with unresolved D. Germline loops: CDR1 SGHRS, CDR2 YFSETQ. V was clipped by 0 bases and J by 7 bases, with 10 bases between them. The CDR3 runs to 14 residues. CDR3 amino acids: CASSLESAFGELFF. The CDR3 nucleotides read TGCGCCAGCAGCTTGGAGAGTGCCTTCGGGGAGCTGTTTTTT.

This clonotype was counted between two and nine times. The chain uses TRBV5-1 and TRBJ2-5, with no clear D. This CDR3 comprises 13 residues. V lost 2 bases, J lost 1 base, and 6 bases lay in between. The germline V gene has CDR1 SGHRS and CDR2 YFSETQ. The CDR3: CASSFLGQETQYF. CDR3 nucleotide sequence: TGCGCCAGCAGCTTCCTAGGCCAAGAGACCCAGTACTTC.

The V and J genes are TRBV5-1 and TRBJ1-1; 9 bases are shared with TRBD1. The CDR3 covers 18 residues. The junction had 19 bases not matched to a gene; V was cut back by 0 bases and J by 10 bases. Germline V gene data show CDR1 as SGHRS and CDR2 as YFSETQ. The CDR3 sequence: CASSLVPDRGSISKGAFF. The CDR3 DNA sequence: TGCGCCAGCAGCTTGGTCCCCGACAGGGGGAGCATTAGTAAGGGAGCTTTCTTT.

J is TRBJ1-1 and V is TRBV12-3 or TRBV12-4, with 7 positions matching TRBD1. Losses at the gene ends were 4 bases for V and 7 bases for J; bases not matched to a gene: 0. This CDR3 has 11 amino acids. The DNA for the CDR3 is TGTGCCAGCAGTTGGGACAGTGAAGCTTTCTTT. Encoded protein: CASSWDSEAFF.

This clonotype has a handful of counts. CDR3 region: CASSPNPTSSYEQYF. The CDR3 DNA reads TGTGCCAGCAGCCCTAACCCGACAAGCTCCTACGAGCAGTACTTC. The V call is TRBV3-1, the J call TRBJ2-7; D uncertain. In germline, CDR1 is LGHDT, CDR2 YNNKEL (reference sequence). V was trimmed by 4 bases and J by 0 bases, leaving 13 bases between them. The CDR3 length is 15 residues.

This clonotype appeared a few times. The chain couples TRBV2 to TRBJ2-1, with 8 bases matching TRBD2. The CDR3 has 14 residues. The junction had 1 base not matched to a gene; V was cut back by 2 bases and J by 4 bases. Germline V gene lookup returns CDR1 SNHLY and CDR2 FYNNEI. For the CDR3, the DNA is TGTGCCAGCAGTGAAAAGCGGGGGTACAATGAGCAGTTCTTC. As protein: CASSEKRGYNEQFF.

This clonotype was recorded a few times. The chain employs TRBV7-9 and TRBJ1-6; D gene uncertain. The V and J ends lost 6 bases and 1 base respectively, with 4 bases between them. Germline V gives CDR1 SEHNR, CDR2 FQNEAQ (reference sequence). CDR3 length equals 13 residues. The CDR3 is CASRKSYNSPLHF. CDR3 sequence (DNA): TGTGCCAGCAGAAAATCCTATAATTCACCCCTCCACTTT.

Remarks on this clonotype: The junction differs from germline at one of its ends, possibly a read error. The chain carries TRBV7-2 and TRBJ1-5; no clear D. Germline V CDR1 and CDR2: SGHTA, FQGNSA. This CDR3 is 13 amino acids long. DNA of the CDR3: TGTGCCAGCACCTTAGGTGGAAGTCAGCCCCAGCATTTT. Protein product: CASTLGGSQPQHF.